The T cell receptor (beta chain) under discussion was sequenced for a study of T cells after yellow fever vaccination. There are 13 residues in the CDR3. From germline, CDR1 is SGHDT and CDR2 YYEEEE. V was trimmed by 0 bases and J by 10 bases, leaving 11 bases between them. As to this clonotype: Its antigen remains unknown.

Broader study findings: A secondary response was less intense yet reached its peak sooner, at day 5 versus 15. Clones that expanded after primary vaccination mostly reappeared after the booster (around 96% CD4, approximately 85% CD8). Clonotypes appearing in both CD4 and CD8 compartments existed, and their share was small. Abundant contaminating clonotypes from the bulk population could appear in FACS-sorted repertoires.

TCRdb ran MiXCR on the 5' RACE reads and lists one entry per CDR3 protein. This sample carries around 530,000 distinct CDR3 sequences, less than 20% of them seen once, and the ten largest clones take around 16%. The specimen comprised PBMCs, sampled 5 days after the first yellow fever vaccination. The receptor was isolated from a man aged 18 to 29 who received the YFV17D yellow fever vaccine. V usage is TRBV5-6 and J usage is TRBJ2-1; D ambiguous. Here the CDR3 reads CASSLDGTREQFF. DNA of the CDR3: TGTGCCAGCAGCTTGGACGGAACGAGGGAGCAGTTCTTC.